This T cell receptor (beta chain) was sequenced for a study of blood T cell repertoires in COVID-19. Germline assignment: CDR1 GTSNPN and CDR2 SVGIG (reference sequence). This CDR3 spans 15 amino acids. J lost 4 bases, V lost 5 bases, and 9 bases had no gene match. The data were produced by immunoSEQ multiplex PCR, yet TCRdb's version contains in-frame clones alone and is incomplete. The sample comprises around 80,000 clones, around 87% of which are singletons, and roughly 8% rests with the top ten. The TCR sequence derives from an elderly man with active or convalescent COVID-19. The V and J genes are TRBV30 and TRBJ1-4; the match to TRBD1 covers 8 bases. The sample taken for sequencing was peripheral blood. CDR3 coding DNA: TGTGCCTGGGGCGCAGGGGGCTTGAATAATGAAAAACTGTTTTTT. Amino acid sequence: CAWGAGGLNNEKLFF.